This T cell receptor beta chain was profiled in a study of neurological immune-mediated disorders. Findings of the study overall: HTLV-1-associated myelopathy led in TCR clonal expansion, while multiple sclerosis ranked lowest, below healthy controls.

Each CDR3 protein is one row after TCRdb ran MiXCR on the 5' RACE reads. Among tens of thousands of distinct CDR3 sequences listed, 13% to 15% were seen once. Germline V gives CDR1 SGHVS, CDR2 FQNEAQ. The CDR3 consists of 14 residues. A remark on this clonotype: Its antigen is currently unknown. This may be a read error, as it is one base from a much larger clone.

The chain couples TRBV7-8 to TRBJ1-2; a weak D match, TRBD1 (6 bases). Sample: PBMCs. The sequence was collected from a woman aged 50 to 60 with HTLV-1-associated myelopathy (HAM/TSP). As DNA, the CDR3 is TGTGCCACCAGCTCGATAGGGACATACTATGGCTACACCTTC. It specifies CATSSIGTYYGYTF.